These 13 T cell receptor beta chains came from one sample sequenced in a study of pediatric ulcerative colitis. The data were produced by immunoSEQ multiplex PCR, yet TCRdb's version contains in-frame clones alone and is incomplete. The data contain tens of thousands of clones, around 80% of them singletons. Sequencing input: blood. These receptors all stem from a boy aged 5-17 years with moderate ulcerative colitis.

The CDR3 sequence: CASSYRRQGRNTEAFF. The CDR3 DNA reads TGTGCCAGCAGTTACCGGCGACAGGGGAGGAACACTGAAGCTTTCTTT. The V and J genes are TRBV6-5 and TRBJ1-1; 8 bases match TRBD1. Looked up from germline, CDR1 is MNHEY and CDR2 is SVGAGI. With 2 bases clipped from V and 1 base from J, the junction kept 6 bases outside the gene matches. The CDR3 has 16 residues.

The V and J genes are TRBV9 and TRBJ2-1; 8 bases line up with TRBD2. J gave up 3 bases and V 0 bases, and 5 bases lay outside the gene matches. Germline V gives CDR1 SGDLS, CDR2 YYNGEE. The CDR3 extends over 16 amino acids. The CDR3 loop reads CASSVGGRKIYNEQFF. The CDR3 DNA is TGTGCCAGCAGCGTAGGCGGGAGGAAAATCTACAATGAGCAGTTCTTC.

The chain combines TRBV6-5 with TRBJ2-2; D uncertain. CDR1 and CDR2 (germline): MNHEY, SVGAGI. Trimming stripped 6 bases from V and 1 base from J, with 9 bases between. CDR3 length: 14 residues. The CDR3 DNA reads TGTGCCAGCAGAGGACGATGGAACACCGGGGAGCTGTTTTTT. Translated: CASRGRWNTGELFF.

The chain is built from TRBV5-1 and TRBJ2-1; D is ambiguous. Germline assignment: CDR1 SGHRS and CDR2 YFSETQ. This CDR3 contains 15 residues. V lost 1 base, J lost 1 base, and 9 bases lay in between. CDR3 in DNA: TGCGCCAGCAGCTTGAATGACGGATCCTACAATGAGCAGTTCTTC. Its protein is CASSLNDGSYNEQFF.

The V gene is TRBV30, the J gene TRBJ1-1; 7 bases align to TRBD1. This CDR3 spans 13 amino acids. Germline values: CDR1 GTSNPN, CDR2 SVGIG (reference sequence). The trim removed 2 bases at V and 10 bases at J, leaving 10 bases unmatched. CDR3 loop: CAWSRDSVAGAFF. The CDR3 DNA follows: TGTGCCTGGAGTAGGGACAGTGTGGCCGGAGCTTTCTTT.

Only one count was recorded for this clone. The chain carries TRBV28 and TRBJ2-7; D could derive from TRBD1 or TRBD2 (5 bases each). V lost 7 bases, J lost 6 bases, and 13 bases lay in between. Per germline, CDR1 MDHEN and CDR2 SYDVKM. The CDR3 has 12 amino acids. The DNA of the CDR3 is TGTGCCAGCACCATACAGAGGGGCGAGCAGTACTTC. It translates to CASTIQRGEQYF.

The V gene is TRBV7-9, the J gene TRBJ2-7; 7 nucleotides align to TRBD1. The CDR3 length is 14 residues. V dropped 1 base and J dropped 4; count of bases not matched to a gene: 4. Germline V lookup: CDR1 SEHNR, CDR2 FQNEAQ (reference sequence). CDR3 loop: CASSLDRGRYEQYF. CDR3 nucleotide sequence: TGTGCCAGCAGCTTAGACAGGGGCCGATACGAGCAGTACTTC. The whole variable domain, filled in from reference TRBV7-9 and TRBJ2-7, reads DTGVSQNPRHKITKRGQNVTFRCDPISEHNRLYWYRQTLGQGPEFLTYFQNEAQLEKSRLLSDRFSAERPKGSFSTLEIQRTEQGDSAMYLCASSLDRGRYEQYFGPGTRLTVT.

The chain uses TRBV27 and TRBJ2-1; TRBD2 matches 9 bases. Germline V gene lookup returns CDR1 MNHEY and CDR2 SMNVEV (reference sequence). With V trimmed by 6 bases and J by 6 bases, 12 bases remained unmatched. The CDR3 runs to 16 residues. Here the CDR3 reads CASRLGLGLAVNEQFF. CDR3 sequence (DNA): TGTGCCAGCAGGCTAGGGTTGGGACTAGCTGTCAATGAGCAGTTCTTC.

The chain joins TRBV2 to TRBJ1-2, with D possibly being TRBD1 (6 bases). V lost 8 bases and J lost 3, with 19 bases in between. The germline V gene has CDR1 SNHLY and CDR2 FYNNEI. This CDR3 region has 15 residues. This chain's CDR3 is CASRDTFGWDYGYTF. The CDR3 DNA is TGTGCCAGCCGGGACACCTTCGGGTGGGACTATGGCTACACCTTC.

The chain uses TRBV28 and TRBJ1-1; 7 bases are shared with TRBD1. Germline lookup yields CDR1 MDHEN and CDR2 SYDVKM. The length of the CDR3 is 14 residues. V lost 7 bases to trimming and J lost 3 bases; unmatched junction nucleotides: 8. For the CDR3, the DNA is TGTGCCAGCACTACGACAGGGCGAGACACTGAAGCTTTCTTT. Translated, it gives CASTTTGRDTEAFF.

This clone came up a few times. V and J are TRBV27 and TRBJ2-2; D uncertain. Per the germline V gene, CDR1 is MNHEY and CDR2 is SMNVEV (reference sequence). CDR3 size: 13 residues. Deletions cut 3 bases from V and 6 bases from J, with 8 bases between. The CDR3 here is CASSLSRPGELFF. The CDR3 region has the DNA TGTGCCAGCAGTTTGTCACGCCCCGGGGAGCTGTTTTTT.

This rearrangement joins TRBV6-6 to TRBJ1-1, with a tentative D call TRBD1 (6 bases). The CDR3 totals 16 residues. The germline CDR1 and CDR2 sequences are MNHNY and SVGAGI (reference sequence). The V end was cut by 0 bases, the J end by 0 bases, with 11 bases between. The CDR3 DNA reads TGTGCCAGCAGTTACTCGAGCCAGGGGATGAACACTGAAGCTTTCTTT. As protein: CASSYSSQGMNTEAFF.

This chain connects TRBV7-2 to TRBJ2-7, with D perhaps matching TRBD2 (6 bases). There are 15 residues in the CDR3. Deletions cut 2 bases from V and 7 bases from J, with 18 bases between. Germline loops: CDR1 SGHTA, CDR2 FQGNSA. The CDR3 nucleotides are TGTGCCAGCAGCTTATCAGTCGGGGCGGGAAGGGAGCAGTACTTC. Translated, it gives CASSLSVGAGREQYF.